The T cell receptor (beta chain) described here comes from a study of T-cell memory formation after mild COVID-19. This clonotype has only a few counts. A single record per CDR3 protein comes from TCRdb applying MiXCR to the 5' RACE reads. The sample has more than 250,000 distinct CDR3 sequences, 16% seen once. The CDR3 has 15 amino acids. Sequenced material: PBMCs or a T cell subset sorted from them (not recorded which). The clonotype originates from a man aged 18 to 35 who had mild COVID-19 (a few samples of this study predate the infection). Cell type and time point are not known. The gene calls are TRBV21-1 and TRBJ2-7; the table's D call, TRBD1, has no DNA check behind it. TRBV21-1 is shown as a pseudogene. CDR3 sequence reads: CASSKEGGQPYEQYF. The CDR3 DNA reads as TGTGCCAGCAGCAAAGAGGGGGGACAGCCCTACGAGCAGTACTTC.